A selection of T cell receptor beta chains follows, all from one sample in a study of T-cell memory formation after mild COVID-19. TCRdb independently ran MiXCR on the 5' RACE reads; one entry per CDR3 protein. The sample records over 120,000 distinct CDR3 sequences, approximately 21% being singletons. The sequencing input was PBMCs or a T cell subset sorted from them (not recorded which). The receptor set was obtained from an adult woman who had mild COVID-19 (a few samples of this study predate the infection). Cell type and time point are not known. Each CDR3 is given with its conserved first and last residue. A D gene is named only where the DNA matches it firmly. Only part of the rows carry a size: once, few, many, or a class if the clone is expanded.

abundance,v_gene,d_gene,j_gene,CDR3aa,CDR3nt
.,TRBV5-1,TRBD2,TRBJ2-2,CASSLGLAGWTGELFF,TGCGCCAGCAGCCTCGGACTAGCGGGCTGGACCGGGGAGCTGTTTTTT
.,TRBV5-5,.,TRBJ1-2,CASSLRRANYGYTF,TGTGCCAGCAGCTTGAGAAGGGCTAACTATGGCTACACCTTC
few,TRBV12-3/TRBV12-4,.,TRBJ2-1,CASSMDAPKFF,TGTGCCAGCAGTATGGACGCCCCAAAGTTCTTC
few,TRBV6-5,.,TRBJ1-2,CASSYSLRQYNYGYTF,TGTGCCAGCAGTTACTCTCTCCGACAGTATAACTATGGCTACACCTTC
few,TRBV6-5,TRBD2,TRBJ2-1,CASSLRLANEQFF,TGTGCCAGCAGTCTTCGACTAGCGAATGAGCAGTTCTTC
few,TRBV4-3,TRBD2,TRBJ2-7,CASSQEHLAGAVEQYF,TGCGCCAGCAGCCAAGAGCACCTAGCGGGAGCGGTCGAGCAGTACTTC
few,TRBV6-5,.,TRBJ2-4,CASSYSSPFRDIQYF,TGTGCCAGCAGTTACTCATCTCCGTTCCGGGACATTCAGTACTTC
.,TRBV3-1,TRBD2,TRBJ2-1,CASRRNSGGYNEQFF,TGTGCCAGCAGGAGAAATAGCGGGGGCTACAATGAGCAGTTCTTC
.,TRBV28,TRBD1,TRBJ2-7,CASSSGQGAHEQYF,TGTGCCAGCAGTTCGGGACAGGGGGCCCACGAGCAGTACTTC
.,TRBV6-2/TRBV6-3,.,TRBJ2-7,CASSPTGRRNEQYF,TGTGCCAGCAGCCCGACGGGGAGGCGGAACGAGCAGTACTTC
.,TRBV6-5,TRBD2,TRBJ2-7,CASSYRQRGSSYEQYF,TGTGCTAGCAGTTACCGTCAGCGGGGGAGCTCCTACGAGCAGTACTTC
.,TRBV2,TRBD1,TRBJ2-7,CASRRQGAAYEQYF,TGTGCCAGCAGGAGACAGGGGGCCGCCTACGAGCAGTACTTC
.,TRBV3-1,.,TRBJ1-1,CASSQGQRNTEAFF,TGTGCCAGCAGCCAAGGGCAGAGGAACACTGAAGCTTTCTTT
few,TRBV11-1,.,TRBJ1-1,CASSLMNTEAFF,TGTGCCAGCAGCTTAATGAACACTGAAGCTTTCTTT
.,TRBV20-1,TRBD2,TRBJ2-1,CSVRKRAGGRWDEQFF,TGCAGTGTTCGGAAGAGAGCGGGAGGGCGATGGGATGAGCAGTTCTTC
few,TRBV6-5,.,TRBJ2-5,CASSYSTPAQETQYF,TGTGCCAGCAGTTACTCCACCCCGGCACAAGAGACCCAGTACTTC
.,TRBV29-1,.,TRBJ2-6,CSVEDSHSLSGANVLTF,TGCAGCGTCGAAGACAGTCACTCCCTCTCTGGGGCCAACGTCCTGACTTTC
few,TRBV10-3,TRBD1,TRBJ2-7,CAISEGNRGTYEQYF,TGTGCCATCAGTGAGGGAAACAGGGGAACCTACGAGCAGTACTTC
.,TRBV12-3/TRBV12-4,.,TRBJ2-7,CASSLFGVSISSYEQYF,TGTGCCAGCAGTTTATTCGGAGTCTCTATAAGCTCCTACGAGCAGTACTTC
.,TRBV6-1,.,TRBJ2-7,CASGVSSVPWSFAYF,TGTGCCAGTGGGGTGTCTAGCGTCCCCTGGAGTTTCGCGTACTTC
few,TRBV18,TRBD2,TRBJ2-1,CASSGLTSGRDEQFF,TGTGCCAGCTCCGGCCTTACTAGCGGGAGAGATGAGCAGTTCTTC
many,TRBV4-1,TRBD2,TRBJ2-1,CASSRGLAGGTGNEQFF,TGCGCCAGCAGCCGCGGACTAGCGGGGGGGACGGGCAATGAGCAGTTCTTC
.,TRBV6-1,TRBD1,TRBJ2-1,CASSDFGTGEHEQFF,TGTGCCAGCAGTGACTTTGGGACAGGGGAACATGAGCAGTTCTTC
few,TRBV12-3/TRBV12-4,.,TRBJ1-2,CASSFSGVNYGYTF,TGTGCCAGCAGTTTTTCTGGAGTTAACTATGGCTACACCTTC
few,TRBV11-2,TRBD2,TRBJ2-3,CASSLDLAGGSDTQYF,TGTGCCAGCAGCTTAGATCTCGCGGGGGGGTCAGATACGCAGTATTTT
.,TRBV7-7,.,TRBJ2-5,CASSLGASAETQYF,TGTGCTAGCAGCTTAGGGGCTAGCGCGGAGACCCAGTACTTC
.,TRBV20-1,.,TRBJ1-1,CSAFDRKGYTEAFF,TGCAGTGCTTTTGACAGAAAGGGATACACTGAAGCTTTCTTT
few,TRBV7-9,.,TRBJ1-1,CASEGMNTEAFF,TGTGCCAGCGAGGGGATGAACACTGAAGCTTTCTTT
few,TRBV24-1,.,TRBJ2-3,CATSDYGGSTDTQYF,TGTGCCACCAGTGATTACGGGGGCAGCACAGATACGCAGTATTTT
.,TRBV20-1,.,TRBJ1-5,CSAREQGQPQHF,TGCAGTGCTAGAGAACAGGGTCAGCCCCAGCATTTT
few,TRBV18,.,TRBJ1-5,CASSPLAQAYNQPQHF,TGTGCCAGCTCACCATTGGCGCAGGCGTACAATCAGCCCCAGCATTTT
.,TRBV18,.,TRBJ2-3,CASSPPLRVGTDTQYF,TGTGCCAGCTCACCACCACTGCGCGTAGGCACAGATACGCAGTATTTT
many,TRBV24-1,TRBD2,TRBJ2-3,CATSAADWIAGEPDTQYF,TGTGCCACCAGTGCTGCCGACTGGATAGCGGGGGAGCCAGATACGCAGTATTTT
.,TRBV30,.,TRBJ1-1,CAWRNWGIRTEAFF,TGTGCCTGGAGAAACTGGGGGATACGAACTGAAGCTTTCTTT
few,TRBV6-5,.,TRBJ1-6,CASSYRVGNSPLHF,TGTGCCAGCAGTTACCGGGTTGGGAATTCACCCCTCCACTTT
few,TRBV25-1,.,TRBJ2-7,CASSEPDSSSYEQYF,TGTGCCAGCAGTGAACCGGACAGTTCTTCCTACGAGCAGTACTTC
.,TRBV7-3,.,TRBJ2-2,CASSLTAGNVAGELFF,TGTGCCAGCAGCTTAACCGCAGGAAATGTTGCCGGGGAGCTGTTTTTT
few,TRBV5-1,TRBD1,TRBJ2-7,CASTLPGQGSEQYF,TGCGCCAGCACCTTACCGGGACAGGGATCCGAGCAGTACTTC